Below are 10 T cell receptor beta chains sequenced from a single sample in a study of technical replicates of blood from a handful of donors. Repertoires were generated with immunoSEQ multiplex PCR, while TCRdb's copy carries only in-frame clones and drops some. The data contain around 84,000 clones, approximately 97% of them singletons. The source material was T cells isolated from PBMCs. Receptors originate from a human donor in good health.

The gene calls are TRBV5-1 and TRBJ2-1; 11 nucleotides match TRBD2. CDR1 is SGHRS and CDR2 is YFSETQ in the germline V gene. The CDR3 has 16 amino acids. Trimming removed 4 bases from V and 4 bases from J; junction bases left unmatched: 7. The CDR3 DNA reads as TGCGCCAGCAGCCGACTAGCGGGATCCACATACAATGAGCAGTTCTTC. This encodes CASSRLAGSTYNEQFF.

This chain connects TRBV23-1 to TRBJ2-1; a weak D match, TRBD2 (6 bases). TRBV23-1 carries the ORF label, with uncertain function. V was trimmed by 2 bases and J by 2 bases, leaving 13 bases between them. This CDR3 contains 16 residues. In DNA form, the CDR3 reads TGCGCCAGCAGTCAAATCCGCGGGGAGGCCTACAATGAGCAGTTCTTC. Translation gives CASSQIRGEAYNEQFF.

The chain links TRBV5-4 to TRBJ2-6; D perhaps matches TRBD2 (6 bases). This CDR3 has 17 residues. The germline gives CDR1 SGHNT, CDR2 YYREEE (reference sequence). V gave up 4 bases and J gave up 0 bases, with 14 bases separating them. The CDR3 DNA reads TGTGCCAGCAGCGGCGGGACGGCCAGCTCTGGGGCCAACGTCCTGACTTTC. Translated, it gives CASSGGTASSGANVLTF.

This clone was seen more than once but under ten times. The V call is TRBV7-8, the J call TRBJ1-3; D possibly corresponds to TRBD1 (6 bases). Germline V gives CDR1 SGHVS, CDR2 FQNEAQ. Trimming pared 3 bases from V and 1 base from J, leaving 16 bases between. The CDR3 spans 17 residues. CDR3 bases: TGTGCCAGCAGCTTCCAGGGGTTCCCTTCTTCTGGAAACACCATATATTTT. Amino acids: CASSFQGFPSSGNTIYF.

The gene calls are TRBV5-1 and TRBJ2-5; TRBD1 matches at 8 bases. CDR1 and CDR2 (germline): SGHRS, YFSETQ. The junction had 2 bases not matched to a gene; V was cut back by 3 bases and J by 1 base. This CDR3 comprises 14 residues. The DNA of the CDR3 is TGCGCCAGCAGCTGGACAGGGTCCCAAGAGACCCAGTACTTC. Amino acids: CASSWTGSQETQYF.

This chain uses TRBV7-8 with TRBJ1-2; D unresolved. Trimming took 4 bases from V and 2 from J, leaving 17 bases between them. Germline V CDR1 and CDR2: SGHVS, FQNEAQ. The CDR3 has 16 residues. The CDR3 loop is CASSSIFPTENYGYTF. CDR3 bases: TGTGCCAGCAGCTCCATTTTCCCCACGGAGAACTATGGCTACACCTTC. The variable domain in full, with the rest retrieved from reference TRBV7-8 and TRBJ1-2, is GAGVSQSPRYKVAKRGQDVALRCDPISGHVSLFWYQQALGQGPEFLTYFQNEAQLDKSGLPSDRFFAERPEGSVSTLKIQRTQQEDSAVYLCASSSIFPTENYGYTFGSGTRLTVV.

The chain has TRBV5-1 and TRBJ2-7, with 12 bases that match TRBD1. Germline V gene lookup returns CDR1 SGHRS and CDR2 YFSETQ. J gave up 5 bases and V 3 bases, and 3 bases lay outside the gene matches. The CDR3 consists of 14 residues. This CDR3 is CASSYGTGGNEQYF. The DNA for the CDR3 is TGCGCCAGCAGCTATGGGACAGGGGGCAACGAGCAGTACTTC. The full variable domain, completed using reference TRBV5-1 and TRBJ2-7, is KAGVTQTPRYLIKTRGQQVTLSCSPISGHRSVSWYQQTPGQGLQFLFEYFSETQRNKGNFPGRFSGRQFSNSRSEMNVSTLELGDSALYLCASSYGTGGNEQYFGPGTRLTVT.

This CDR3 is CASNPAGGSYEQYF. The CDR3 nucleotides are TGTGCCAGCAACCCTGCGGGAGGGTCGTACGAGCAGTACTTC. The rearrangement joins TRBV27 to TRBJ2-7; 9 bases map to TRBD2. The V and J ends lost 7 bases and 4 bases, in that order; junction bases with no gene match: 8. This CDR3 has 14 residues. Per the germline V gene, CDR1 is MNHEY and CDR2 is SMNVEV (reference sequence).

The chain employs TRBV20-1 and TRBJ2-1; 7 nucleotides match TRBD2. Losses at the gene ends were 2 bases for V and 15 bases for J; bases not matched to a gene: 7. Germline V gene lookup returns CDR1 DFQATT and CDR2 SNEGSKA (reference sequence). The length of the CDR3 is 11 residues. The CDR3 region has the DNA TGCAGTGCTAGACAGGAGCGGGAAACGTTCTTC. Translation gives CSARQERETFF.

The V call is TRBV7-8, the J call TRBJ2-5; 9 nucleotides agree with TRBD2. The CDR3 extends over 16 amino acids. V trimming: 5 bases; J trimming: 2 bases; junction bases outside the gene matches: 9. Germline V gives CDR1 SGHVS, CDR2 FQNEAQ. The CDR3 DNA is TGTGCCAGCAGCCTCCGGGAACTAGCGGGTCAAGAGACCCAGTACTTC. It translates to CASSLRELAGQETQYF.